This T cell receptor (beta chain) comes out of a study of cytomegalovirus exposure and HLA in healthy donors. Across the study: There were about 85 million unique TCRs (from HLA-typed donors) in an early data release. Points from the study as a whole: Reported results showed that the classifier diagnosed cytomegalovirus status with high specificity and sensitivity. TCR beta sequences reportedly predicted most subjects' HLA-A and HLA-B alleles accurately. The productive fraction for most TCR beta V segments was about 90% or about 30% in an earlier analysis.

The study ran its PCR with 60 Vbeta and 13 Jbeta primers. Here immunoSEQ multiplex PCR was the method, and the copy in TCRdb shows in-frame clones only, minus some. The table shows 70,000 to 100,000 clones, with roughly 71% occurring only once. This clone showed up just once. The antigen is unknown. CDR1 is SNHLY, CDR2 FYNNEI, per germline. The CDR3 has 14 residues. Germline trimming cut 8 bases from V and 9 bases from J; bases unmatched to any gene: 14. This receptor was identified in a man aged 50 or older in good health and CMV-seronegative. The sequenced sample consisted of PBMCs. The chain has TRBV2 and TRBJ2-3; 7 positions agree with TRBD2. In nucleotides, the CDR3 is TGTGCCAGCGGGGGGGATAATAGTGCAGGAACGCAGTATTTT. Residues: CASGGDNSAGTQYF.